This TCR beta chain was retrieved from a study of T cells after yellow fever vaccination. General study findings and limits: Primary-vaccination clones mostly resurfaced post-booster (about 95% CD4, about 87% CD8). Repertoires sorted by FACS could include abundant clonotypes that are contaminants from the bulk population.

V lost 6 bases, J lost 4 bases, and 9 bases stayed unmatched. In germline, CDR1 is MNHEY, CDR2 SVGAGI. The CDR3 consists of 14 residues. 5'RACE template switching generated TCR cDNA, adding a universal primer site and UMIs. Using its own MiXCR run on the 5' RACE reads, TCRdb lists one record per CDR3 protein. The data contain hundreds of thousands of distinct CDR3 sequences, 3% to 4.5% of them singletons. As for this clonotype: No antigen is known for it.

Sample: PBMCs, taken on the day of the yellow fever booster vaccination. The source is a man in his late teens or twenties who received the YFV17D yellow fever vaccine. This chain links TRBV6-5 with TRBJ2-7; 7 bases map to TRBD1. Written as DNA, the CDR3 is TGTGCCAGCAGCGAAGACAGGGAATTATACGAGCAGTACTTC. Its translation is CASSEDRELYEQYF.